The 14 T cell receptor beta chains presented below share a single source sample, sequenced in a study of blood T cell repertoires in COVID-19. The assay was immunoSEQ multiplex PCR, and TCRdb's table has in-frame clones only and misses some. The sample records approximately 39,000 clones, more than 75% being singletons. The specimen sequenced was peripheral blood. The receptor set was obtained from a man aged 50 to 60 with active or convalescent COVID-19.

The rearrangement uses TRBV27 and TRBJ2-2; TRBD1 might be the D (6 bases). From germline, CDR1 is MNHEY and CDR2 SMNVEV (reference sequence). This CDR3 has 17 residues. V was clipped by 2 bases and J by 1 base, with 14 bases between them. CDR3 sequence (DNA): TGTGCCAGCAGTTTACGCCCTATGACAGGGAACACCGGGGAGCTGTTTTTT. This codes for CASSLRPMTGNTGELFF.

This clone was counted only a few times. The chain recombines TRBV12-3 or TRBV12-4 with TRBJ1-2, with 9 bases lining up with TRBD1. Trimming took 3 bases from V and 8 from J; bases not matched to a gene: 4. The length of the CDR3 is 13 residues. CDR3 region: CASSFDRGSGYTF. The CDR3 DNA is TGTGCCAGCAGTTTTGACAGGGGGTCAGGCTACACCTTC.

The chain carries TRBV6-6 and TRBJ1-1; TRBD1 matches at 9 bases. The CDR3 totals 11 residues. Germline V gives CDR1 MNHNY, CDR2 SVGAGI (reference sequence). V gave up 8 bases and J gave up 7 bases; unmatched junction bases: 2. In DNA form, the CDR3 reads TGTGCCAGCCGGGACAGGGATGAAGCTTTCTTT. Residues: CASRDRDEAFF.

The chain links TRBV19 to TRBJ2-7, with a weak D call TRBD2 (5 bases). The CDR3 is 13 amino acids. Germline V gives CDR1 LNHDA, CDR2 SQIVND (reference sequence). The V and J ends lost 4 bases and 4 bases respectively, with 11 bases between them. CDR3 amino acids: CASSTDSGYEQYF. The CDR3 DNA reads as TGTGCCAGTAGTACCGATTCGGGGTACGAGCAGTACTTC.

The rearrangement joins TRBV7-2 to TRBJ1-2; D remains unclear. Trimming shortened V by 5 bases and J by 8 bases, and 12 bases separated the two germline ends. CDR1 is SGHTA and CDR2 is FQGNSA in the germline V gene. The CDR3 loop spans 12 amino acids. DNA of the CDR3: TGTGCCAGCAGCAGCCGAGGAGGCGGCTACACCTTC. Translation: CASSSRGGGYTF.

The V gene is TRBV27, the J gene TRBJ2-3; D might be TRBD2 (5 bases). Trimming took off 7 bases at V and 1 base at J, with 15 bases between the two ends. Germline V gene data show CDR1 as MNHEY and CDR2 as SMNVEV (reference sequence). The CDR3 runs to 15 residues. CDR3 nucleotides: TGTGCCAGCACGGGATTGGGGATCGGCACAGATACGCAGTATTTT. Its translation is CASTGLGIGTDTQYF.

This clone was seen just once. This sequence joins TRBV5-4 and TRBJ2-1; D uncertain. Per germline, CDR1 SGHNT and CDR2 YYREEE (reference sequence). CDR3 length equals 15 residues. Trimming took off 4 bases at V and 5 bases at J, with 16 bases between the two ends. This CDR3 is CASSLLQVPHNEQFF. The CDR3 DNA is TGTGCCAGCAGCCTGCTTCAGGTTCCCCACAATGAGCAGTTCTTC.

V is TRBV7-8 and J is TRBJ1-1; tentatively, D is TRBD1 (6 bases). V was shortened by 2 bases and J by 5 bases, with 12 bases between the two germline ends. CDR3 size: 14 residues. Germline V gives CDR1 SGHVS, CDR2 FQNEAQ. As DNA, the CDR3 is TGTGCCAGCAGCTTATGGGCAGGGGAGACTGAAGCTTTCTTT. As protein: CASSLWAGETEAFF.

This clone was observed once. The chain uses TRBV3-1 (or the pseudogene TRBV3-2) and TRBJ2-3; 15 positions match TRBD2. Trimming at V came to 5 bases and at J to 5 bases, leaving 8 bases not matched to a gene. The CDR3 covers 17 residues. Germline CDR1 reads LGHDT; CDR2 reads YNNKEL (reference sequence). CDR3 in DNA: TGTGCCAGCAGCTTAGCCGGACTAGCGGGGGGGCAAGATACGCAGTATTTT. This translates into CASSLAGLAGGQDTQYF.

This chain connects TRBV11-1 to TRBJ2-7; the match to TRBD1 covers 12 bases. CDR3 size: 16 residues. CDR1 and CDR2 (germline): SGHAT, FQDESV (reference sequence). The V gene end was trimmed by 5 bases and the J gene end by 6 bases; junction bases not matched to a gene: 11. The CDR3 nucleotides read TGTGCCAGCAGCCTAGGCCGGGACAGGGGGCTTGGCGAGCAGTACTTC. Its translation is CASSLGRDRGLGEQYF. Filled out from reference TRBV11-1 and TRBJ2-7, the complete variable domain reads EAEVAQSPRYKITEKSQAVAFWCDPISGHATLYWYRQILGQGPELLVQFQDESVVDDSQLPKDRFSAERLKGVDSTLKIQPAELGDSAMYLCASSLGRDRGLGEQYFGPGTRLTVT.

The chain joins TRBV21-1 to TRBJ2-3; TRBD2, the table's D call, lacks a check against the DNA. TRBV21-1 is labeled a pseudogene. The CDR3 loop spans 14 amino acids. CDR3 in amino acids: CASTLAGGTDTQYF. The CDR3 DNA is TGTGCCAGCACCCTAGCGGGGGGCACAGATACGCAGTATTTT.

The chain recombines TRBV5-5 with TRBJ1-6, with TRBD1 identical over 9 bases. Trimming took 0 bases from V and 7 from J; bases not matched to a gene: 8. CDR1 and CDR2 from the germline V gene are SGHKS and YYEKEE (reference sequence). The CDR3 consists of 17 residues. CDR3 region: CASSLGTGAPGNSPLHF. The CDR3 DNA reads TGTGCCAGCAGCTTGGGGACAGGGGCCCCTGGGAATTCACCCCTCCACTTT.

The CDR3 coding sequence is TGTGCCAGCAGCCAAGGAGAGACTGAAGCTTTCTTT. This gives the protein CASSQGETEAFF. The chain couples TRBV3-1 (or the pseudogene TRBV3-2) to TRBJ1-1; D gene unclear. V lost 1 base and J 5 bases, leaving 5 bases between the germline ends. Per germline, CDR1 LGHDT and CDR2 YNNKEL (reference sequence). The CDR3 consists of 12 residues.

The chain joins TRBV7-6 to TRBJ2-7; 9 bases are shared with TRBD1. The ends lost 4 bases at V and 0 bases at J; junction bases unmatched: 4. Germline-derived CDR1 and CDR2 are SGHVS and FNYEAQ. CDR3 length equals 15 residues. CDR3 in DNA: TGTGCCAGCAGCTCCCGGGACAGGGACTCCTACGAGCAGTACGTC. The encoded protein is CASSSRDRDSYEQYV.